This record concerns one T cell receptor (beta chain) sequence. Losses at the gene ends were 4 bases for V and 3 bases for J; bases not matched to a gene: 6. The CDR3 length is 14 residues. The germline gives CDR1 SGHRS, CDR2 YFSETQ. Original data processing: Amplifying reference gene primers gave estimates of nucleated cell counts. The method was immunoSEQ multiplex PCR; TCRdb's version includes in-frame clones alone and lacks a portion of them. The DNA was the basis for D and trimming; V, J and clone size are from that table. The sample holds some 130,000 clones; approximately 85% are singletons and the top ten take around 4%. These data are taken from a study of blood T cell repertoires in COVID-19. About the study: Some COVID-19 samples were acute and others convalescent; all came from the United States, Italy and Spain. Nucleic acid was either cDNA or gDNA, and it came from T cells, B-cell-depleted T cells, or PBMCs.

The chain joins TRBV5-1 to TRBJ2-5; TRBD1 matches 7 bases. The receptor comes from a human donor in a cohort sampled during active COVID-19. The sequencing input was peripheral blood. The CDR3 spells CASSTPGQKETQYF. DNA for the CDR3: TGCGCCAGCAGCACGCCGGGACAGAAAGAGACCCAGTACTTC.